This entry lists 9 T cell receptor beta chains sequenced from one sample in a study of blood T cell repertoires in COVID-19. The protocol was immunoSEQ multiplex PCR, while the TCRdb copy is restricted to in-frame clones and leaves out a portion. The sample has 200,000 to 250,000 clones, around 90% seen once. The sample taken for sequencing was peripheral blood. The receptors shown here come from a man aged 25-40 years with COVID-19, enrolled during active disease.

V usage is TRBV25-1 and J usage is TRBJ1-1, with a tentative D call TRBD1 (5 bases). Germline V gene data show CDR1 as MGHDK and CDR2 as SYGVNS. Trimming shortened V by 6 bases and J by 1 base, and 12 bases separated the two germline ends. The CDR3 has 14 residues. The CDR3 sequence: CASRKNTGNTEAFF. For the CDR3, the DNA is TGTGCCAGCAGAAAAAACACAGGGAACACTGAAGCTTTCTTT.

The gene calls are TRBV19 and TRBJ1-2; tentative D call: TRBD1 (5 bases). Trimming left V 5 bases short and J 1 base short, with 14 bases between. Germline V gene lookup returns CDR1 LNHDA and CDR2 SQIVND (reference sequence). This CDR3 contains 15 residues. CDR3 nucleotide sequence: TGTGCCAGTAGTCCCCCGGGACTTTTTAACTATGGCTACACCTTC. Encoded protein: CASSPPGLFNYGYTF.

The V and J genes are TRBV12-5 and TRBJ1-6, with unresolved D. V lost 1 base and J 12 bases, leaving 19 bases between the germline ends. Germline V gene data show CDR1 as LGHNT and CDR2 as FRNRAP. The CDR3 is 16 residues long. CDR3 sequence (DNA): TGTGCTAGTGGTTTGGCACACGGGGATGGTATGGGACCCCTCCACTTT. It is translated as CASGLAHGDGMGPLHF. Together with reference TRBV12-5 and TRBJ1-6, the CDR3 gives the full variable domain: DARVTQTPRHKVTEMGQEVTMRCQPILGHNTVFWYRQTMMQGLELLAYFRNRAPLDDSGMPKDRFSAEMPDATLATLKIQPSEPRDSAVYFCASGLAHGDGMGPLHFGNGTRLTVT.

The V gene is TRBV12-3 or TRBV12-4, the J gene TRBJ2-3; perhaps TRBD1 as D (5 bases). V lost 3 bases and J lost 3, with 7 bases in between. This CDR3 contains 13 residues. CDR3 in amino acids: CASSFQGTDTQYF. In DNA, the CDR3 is TGTGCCAGCAGTTTTCAGGGAACAGATACGCAGTATTTT.

This chain connects TRBV9 to TRBJ1-2, with 9 positions matching TRBD1. V shed 3 bases and J 4 bases; nucleotides not matched to a gene: 16. Looked up from germline, CDR1 is SGDLS and CDR2 is YYNGEE. This CDR3 comprises 18 residues. CDR3 loop: CASSESIVGTGQGYGYTF. CDR3 nucleotides: TGTGCCAGCAGCGAGAGTATAGTGGGGACGGGACAGGGCTATGGCTACACCTTC. The full variable domain, completed using reference TRBV9 and TRBJ1-2, is DSGVTQTPKHLITATGQRVTLRCSPRSGDLSVYWYQQSLDQGLQFLIQYYNGEERAKGNILERFSAQQFPDLHSELNLSSLELGDSALYFCASSESIVGTGQGYGYTFGSGTRLTVV.

The chain is built from TRBV7-9 and TRBJ2-5, with D tentatively TRBD2 (6 bases). CDR3 size: 16 residues. Germline CDR1 SEHNR, CDR2 FQNEAQ (reference sequence). V was trimmed by 5 bases and J by 2 bases, leaving 18 bases between them. The chain's CDR3 is CASSPRPAGLQETQYF. In nucleotides, the CDR3 is TGTGCCAGCAGCCCCCGCCCGGCGGGACTTCAAGAGACCCAGTACTTC.

Details on this clone: The same CDR3 can be traced to other DNA sequences in this sample. V and J are TRBV11-3 and TRBJ2-1; 8 nucleotides agree with TRBD2. The junction had 4 bases not matched to a gene; V was cut back by 5 bases and J by 1 base. The CDR3 is made up of 15 amino acids. The germline V gene has CDR1 SGHNT and CDR2 YENEEA. The CDR3 region is CASSLGGGSYNEQFF. As DNA, the CDR3 is TGTGCCAGCAGCCTCGGGGGGGGATCCTACAATGAGCAGTTCTTC.

The chain's CDR3 is CASSLRTVYGYTF. CDR3 in DNA: TGTGCCAGCAGCTTGAGGACAGTCTATGGCTACACCTTC. The chain combines TRBV11-2 with TRBJ1-2, with D possibly TRBD1 on 6 matching bases. V was pared by 3 bases and J by 4 bases, with 9 bases between. Germline CDR1 is SGHAT and CDR2 is FQNNGV. This CDR3 contains 13 residues.

The V and J genes are TRBV27 and TRBJ2-7; D gene uncertain. This CDR3 region has 10 residues. Germline CDR1 and CDR2: MNHEY and SMNVEV (reference sequence). V was trimmed by 6 bases and J by 7 bases, leaving 7 bases between them. Written as DNA, the CDR3 is TGTGCCAGCAGAGCTGGTGAGCAGTACTTC. It yields the protein CASRAGEQYF.